Below, one T cell receptor beta chain is given with its context. Original handling: Amplification of reference gene primers provided the estimated nucleated cell counts. Assay: immunoSEQ multiplex PCR; the TCRdb copy retains only in-frame clones and omits some. That table gives V, J and clone size, and the DNA gave D and trimming. Seen here are approximately 190,000 clones, roughly 80% observed once, and the top ten hold 4% to 6.5%. The data originate from a study of blood T cell repertoires in COVID-19. Sequenced sample: PBMCs or T cells enriched from blood (not recorded which). This TCR was sampled from a woman aged 60-70 years with acute COVID-19.

This CDR3 is CASSVVELDTQYF. The CDR3 coding sequence is TGTGCCAGCAGCGTAGTGGAGCTAGATACGCAGTATTTT. The chain carries TRBV9 and TRBJ2-3, with D hard to call. The CDR3 runs 13 residues. Germline CDR1 is SGDLS and CDR2 is YYNGEE. Trimming pared 0 bases from V and 5 bases from J, leaving 7 bases between.